The 30 T cell receptor beta chains in this list originate from one sample, sequenced in a study of technical replicates of blood from several donors (dated by TCRdb to the late 2010s). Library creation used the immunoSEQ multiplex PCR assay. This is the immuneACCESS table as TCRdb keeps it, with only in-frame sequences that have V and J called. A part of the clones is gone; compared with another copy, unresolved V genes explain less than half, and the rest is unexplained. In all, the sample holds over 50,000 clones, and around 92% of those were seen once. The top ten clonotypes cover around 4% of the sample. The source material was PBMCs. The receptor set was obtained from a human donor in good health. Some clones in this sample may be carry-over from other donors' samples.

Only one count was recorded for this clone. The chain links TRBV5-1 to TRBJ2-5; TRBD1 matches at 9 bases. V shed 7 bases and J 2 bases; nucleotides not matched to a gene: 6. This CDR3 contains 14 residues. Looked up from germline, CDR1 is SGHRS and CDR2 is YFSETQ. The CDR3: CASQEGQGQETQYF. CDR3 coding DNA: TGCGCCAGCCAAGAAGGACAGGGGCAAGAGACCCAGTACTTC.

The V call is TRBV4-3, the J call TRBJ1-3, with TRBD1 matching 9 bases. This CDR3 region has 19 residues. Germline V lookup: CDR1 LGHNA, CDR2 YSLEER. Germline trimming cut 4 bases from V and 4 bases from J; bases unmatched to any gene: 17. CDR3 DNA sequence: TGCGCCAGCAGCCGCAGGACAGGGGCCGCTACATTAGAAGGAAACACCATATATTTT. Residues: CASSRRTGAATLEGNTIYF.

The CDR3 region is CASSLALNSPLHF. The CDR3 bases are TGTGCCAGCAGCTTAGCCCTTAATTCACCCCTCCACTTT. The chain has TRBV7-8 and TRBJ1-6; unclear D gene. This CDR3 is built from 13 residues. Germline CDR1 SGHVS, CDR2 FQNEAQ. V lost 0 bases and J 6 bases, leaving 3 bases between the germline ends.

The V gene is TRBV7-9, the J gene TRBJ2-1, with 8 bases aligning to TRBD1. In germline, CDR1 is SEHNR, CDR2 FQNEAQ (reference sequence). Trimming took 5 bases from V and 9 from J; bases not matched to a gene: 12. The CDR3 totals 15 residues. For the CDR3, the DNA is TGTGCCAGCAGCCCGGGACAGGTAAAAAGGGTTGAGCAGTTCTTC. Its translation: CASSPGQVKRVEQFF.

This clone came up once. The chain couples TRBV5-1 to TRBJ2-7; 11 bases are a match to TRBD2. The CDR3 consists of 14 residues. The V and J ends lost 6 bases and 3 bases, in that order; junction bases with no gene match: 5. The germline CDR1 and CDR2 sequences are SGHRS and YFSETQ. The CDR3 is CASTLGTSGYEQYF. The CDR3 DNA reads TGCGCCAGCACCCTCGGGACTAGCGGCTACGAGCAGTACTTC.

The CDR3 loop reads CASSLEAGKINTIYF. In DNA, the CDR3 is TGTGCCAGCAGCTTAGAGGCAGGGAAGATAAACACCATATATTTT. J is TRBJ1-3 and V is TRBV7-2; the D gene is possibly TRBD1 (5 bases). CDR3 length equals 15 residues. The germline V and J ends were trimmed by 1 base and 6 bases, with 13 bases remaining between them. Germline V gene sequence: CDR1 SGHTA, CDR2 FQGNSA.

The chain recombines TRBV19 with TRBJ2-1; a weak D match, TRBD1 (6 bases). This CDR3 is 14 amino acids long. CDR1 is LNHDA and CDR2 is SQIVND in the germline V gene (reference sequence). V was cut by 4 bases and J by 6 bases, with 13 bases left in between. The CDR3 spells CASSTSRGGNEQFF. The CDR3 DNA reads TGTGCCAGTAGTACCTCCAGGGGTGGCAATGAGCAGTTCTTC.

The chain couples TRBV7-2 to TRBJ2-1; 10 bases fit TRBD1. The V and J ends lost 3 bases and 10 bases, in that order; junction bases with no gene match: 3. CDR3 length equals 13 residues. Germline assignment: CDR1 SGHTA and CDR2 FQGNSA. In nucleotides, the CDR3 is TGTGCCAGCAGCTTCGACAGGGGGCGGGAGCAGTTCTTC. Translation gives CASSFDRGREQFF.

The chain joins TRBV7-2 to TRBJ2-5; tentative D call: TRBD2 (6 bases). CDR1 and CDR2 (germline): SGHTA, FQGNSA. The CDR3 length is 14 residues. Trimming removed 4 bases from V and 4 bases from J, with 13 bases in between. CDR3 sequence: CASSSSSARETQYF. The CDR3 nucleotides read TGTGCCAGCAGCTCATCTAGCGCCCGAGAGACCCAGTACTTC.

The chain employs TRBV7-9 and TRBJ2-2; no firm D call. The ends were cut back, 5 bases at V and 10 bases at J, with 20 bases in the middle. The CDR3 runs 15 residues. Germline CDR1 SEHNR, CDR2 FQNEAQ (reference sequence). The chain's CDR3 is CASSPRILGLVELFF. The DNA for the CDR3 is TGTGCCAGCAGCCCGCGCATCCTAGGTCTGGTGGAGCTGTTTTTT.

CDR3 sequence reads: CASRLSAGIEAFF. The CDR3 coding sequence is TGTGCCAGCAGATTGTCCGCCGGGATTGAAGCTTTCTTT. This chain joins TRBV7-9 and TRBJ1-1; D gene uncertain. The length of the CDR3 is 13 residues. The ends were cut back, 6 bases at V and 7 bases at J, with 15 bases in the middle. Germline CDR1 SEHNR, CDR2 FQNEAQ (reference sequence).

The rearrangement uses TRBV6-6 and TRBJ1-6; tentatively, D is TRBD1 (6 bases). The CDR3 is 15 amino acids. Germline CDR1 and CDR2: MNHNY and SVGAGI (reference sequence). Trimming took off 6 bases at V and 8 bases at J, with 17 bases between the two ends. Here the CDR3 reads CASSPDSGTYSPLHF. The DNA of the CDR3 is TGTGCCAGCAGCCCGGACAGCGGAACCTATTCACCCCTCCACTTT.

The genes are TRBV5-6 and TRBJ2-3; weak D call: TRBD2 (5 bases). The CDR3 loop spans 16 amino acids. From germline, CDR1 is SGHDT and CDR2 YYEEEE. The germline V and J ends were trimmed by 2 bases and 2 bases, with 15 bases remaining between them. The CDR3 bases are TGTGCCAGCAGCTTCGGAGAGGGTGGGGTCACAGATACGCAGTATTTT. This codes for CASSFGEGGVTDTQYF.

The V gene is TRBV6-5, the J gene TRBJ1-6; 9 bases are a match to TRBD1. J lost 10 bases, V lost 7 bases, and 8 bases had no gene match. Germline V gives CDR1 MNHEY, CDR2 SVGAGI. The CDR3 has 14 residues. CDR3: CASKRTGEGSPLHF. Written as DNA, the CDR3 is TGTGCCAGCAAAAGGACAGGGGAAGGATCACCCCTCCACTTT.

This chain connects TRBV2 to TRBJ1-6, with D possibly matching TRBD1 (5 bases). The germline gives CDR1 SNHLY, CDR2 FYNNEI. V lost 6 bases, J lost 7 bases, and 13 bases lay in between. This CDR3 comprises 14 residues. The CDR3 here is CASRGTGPNSPLHF. CDR3 DNA sequence: TGTGCCAGCAGAGGTACAGGCCCCAATTCACCCCTCCACTTT. Combining the CDR3 with reference TRBV2 and TRBJ1-6 gives the whole variable domain EPEVTQTPSHQVTQMGQEVILRCVPISNHLYFYWYRQILGQKVEFLVSFYNNEISEKSEIFDDQFSVERPDGSNFTLKIRSTKLEDSAMYFCASRGTGPNSPLHFGNGTRLTVT.

The J gene is TRBJ1-2, the V gene TRBV5-1; D not certain. The CDR3 sequence is 14 residues long. V was cut by 3 bases and J by 1 base, with 10 bases left in between. Germline CDR1 and CDR2: SGHRS and YFSETQ. Here the CDR3 DNA reads TGCGCCAGCAGCTATGACATGAGTAACTATGGCTACACCTTC. Its protein product is CASSYDMSNYGYTF.

The V and J genes are TRBV30 and TRBJ1-5, with D perhaps matching TRBD1 (5 bases). V was trimmed by 5 bases and J by 4 bases, leaving 12 bases between them. CDR1 is GTSNPN and CDR2 is SVGIG in the germline V gene (reference sequence). The CDR3 has 13 amino acids. CDR3 residues: CAWSSQENQPQHF. The CDR3 nucleotides are TGTGCCTGGTCTTCACAGGAGAATCAGCCCCAGCATTTT.

The chain recombines TRBV7-9 with TRBJ2-7; weak D call: TRBD2 (5 bases). V shed 3 bases and J shed 0 bases, with 12 bases lying between them. Per germline, CDR1 SEHNR and CDR2 FQNEAQ (reference sequence). CDR3 size: 15 residues. Here the CDR3 reads CASSLFSGSSYEQYF. The CDR3 DNA is TGTGCCAGCAGCTTGTTCTCTGGGAGCTCCTACGAGCAGTACTTC.

This clone has just a few counts. The chain is built from TRBV30 and TRBJ2-6; D unclear. From germline, CDR1 is GTSNPN and CDR2 SVGIG (reference sequence). This CDR3 spans 15 amino acids. Trimming took off 0 bases at V and 1 base at J, with 7 bases between the two ends. CDR3 residues: CAWSVGGSGANVLTF. Written as DNA, the CDR3 is TGTGCCTGGAGTGTAGGCGGTTCTGGGGCCAACGTCCTGACTTTC.

The chain has TRBV4-2 and TRBJ2-7, with 8 bases aligning to TRBD2. Germline values: CDR1 LGHNA, CDR2 YNFKEQ. The CDR3 runs 17 residues. With 0 bases clipped from V and 5 bases from J, the junction kept 12 bases outside the gene matches. DNA for the CDR3: TGTGCCAGCAGCCAAGATCTTGTCGGGAGGGCCTTCCACGAGCAGTACTTC. It encodes CASSQDLVGRAFHEQYF.

The chain recombines TRBV12-5 with TRBJ1-2; perhaps TRBD1 as D (5 bases). The V end was cut by 1 base, the J end by 0 bases, with 9 bases between. The CDR3 sequence is 15 residues long. Germline CDR1 reads LGHNT; CDR2 reads FRNRAP. CDR3 bases: TGTGCTAGTGGTTTGGCGGGGGTCCCTAACTATGGCTACACCTTC. It yields the protein CASGLAGVPNYGYTF.

The rearrangement uses TRBV27 and TRBJ2-1, with 7 positions matching TRBD2. Trimming cost V 4 bases and J 0 bases; bases outside gene matches: 6. The CDR3 runs to 16 residues. CDR1 is MNHEY, CDR2 SMNVEV, per germline (reference sequence). In nucleotides, the CDR3 is TGTGCCAGCAGTTCCAGCGGGGCCAGCTCCTACAATGAGCAGTTCTTC. Its protein product is CASSSSGASSYNEQFF.

This clone was counted at least ten times. The V and J genes are TRBV6-1 and TRBJ1-2; TRBD1 is a possible D gene (6 bases). In germline, CDR1 is MNHNS, CDR2 SASEGT. This CDR3 is built from 16 residues. Trimming took 1 base from V and 6 from J, leaving 18 bases between them. The CDR3 reads CASSEEGGVGLNGYTF. CDR3 coding DNA: TGTGCCAGCAGTGAAGAGGGGGGGGTAGGGTTGAATGGCTACACCTTC.

The chain recombines TRBV19 with TRBJ1-5; D ambiguous. The V end was cut by 2 bases, the J end by 4 bases, with 6 bases between. Germline loops: CDR1 LNHDA, CDR2 SQIVND (reference sequence). The CDR3 has 13 residues. Here the CDR3 reads CASSIIGNQPQHF. For the CDR3, the DNA is TGTGCCAGTAGTATAATCGGGAATCAGCCCCAGCATTTT.

This clone showed up just once. The rearrangement links TRBV4-3 to TRBJ1-5; 7 bases agree with TRBD1. CDR1 is LGHNA, CDR2 YSLEER, per germline. Trimming removed 3 bases from V and 3 bases from J; junction bases left unmatched: 2. CDR3 length: 14 residues. DNA of the CDR3: TGCGCCAGCAGCCAGGGGACAGTCAATCAGCCCCAGCATTTT. It is translated as CASSQGTVNQPQHF.

For the CDR3, the DNA is TGCAGCCCCAGACAAGCAGGGGCTAGCGGATATGAGCAGTTCTTC. This sequence encodes CSPRQAGASGYEQFF. The J gene is TRBJ2-1, the V gene TRBV29-1; TRBD2 is a possible D gene (7 bases). The CDR3 contains 15 residues. Germline V gives CDR1 SQVTM, CDR2 ANQGSEA. The V end lost 8 bases, the J end lost 8 bases, and 25 bases lay between the germline ends.

V and J are TRBV7-9 and TRBJ2-7; 8 bases line up with TRBD1. Germline CDR1 SEHNR, CDR2 FQNEAQ (reference sequence). The CDR3 contains 14 residues. The V segment lost 5 bases and the J segment 2 bases; nucleotides outside the gene matches: 5. CDR3 coding DNA: TGTGCCAGCAGCCCGGGACAGGATCCCTACGAGCAGTACTTC. Its protein product is CASSPGQDPYEQYF.

The chain carries TRBV7-2 and TRBJ2-5; 10 bases agree with TRBD2. Germline lookup yields CDR1 SGHTA and CDR2 FQGNSA. The CDR3 runs to 15 residues. V dropped 5 bases and J dropped 2; count of bases not matched to a gene: 5. The CDR3 coding sequence is TGTGCCAGCAGCCCTAGCGGGGGTAGGCAAGAGACCCAGTACTTC. Its translation: CASSPSGGRQETQYF.

A word on this clone: A junction end diverges from the germline sequence, so it may reflect a read error. This chain joins TRBV7-2 and TRBJ1-1; 8 bases are shared with TRBD1. Germline V CDR1 and CDR2: SGHTA, FQGNSA. This CDR3 is 13 amino acids long. The CDR3 here is CASRLGTGTEAFF. The CDR3 nucleotides read TGTGCCAGCAGGTTAGGGACAGGCACTGAAGCTTTCTTT.

The V and J genes are TRBV5-4 and TRBJ2-3; 7 positions agree with TRBD1. This CDR3 comprises 13 residues. J gave up 4 bases and V 3 bases, and 2 bases lay outside the gene matches. Germline lookup yields CDR1 SGHNT and CDR2 YYREEE (reference sequence). The CDR3 loop is CASSYTGADTQYF. CDR3 DNA: TGTGCCAGCAGCTATACAGGGGCAGATACGCAGTATTTT.